The 6 T cell receptor beta chains listed next were all sequenced from one sample in a study of breast tumors, draining lymph nodes, adjacent tissues. TCRdb redid the calling of the multiplex PCR reads with MiXCR, one entry per CDR3 protein. The table has several thousand distinct CDR3 sequences, 40% to 50% seen once. Sequenced: tumor-adjacent breast tissue. The receptors were gathered from a female donor with breast cancer. Some clones in this sample may be carry-over from other donors' samples.

The rearrangement links TRBV5-1 to TRBJ1-4; 7 bases fit TRBD1. The trim removed 0 bases at V and 6 bases at J, leaving 11 bases unmatched. The germline V gene encodes CDR1 SGHRS and CDR2 YFSETQ. CDR3 length: 17 amino acids. The CDR3 is CASSLGDRVDAYEKLFF. Here the CDR3 DNA reads TGCGCCAGCAGCTTGGGAGACAGGGTCGACGCCTATGAAAAACTGTTTTTT.

The sample holds many counts of this clonotype. This chain joins TRBV3-1 and TRBJ2-4; D might be TRBD1 or TRBD2, each matching 5 bases. The CDR3 runs 13 residues. Looked up from germline, CDR1 is LGHDT and CDR2 is YNNKEL (reference sequence). With 3 bases removed from V and 6 bases from J, the gap between germline ends came to 9 bases. CDR3: CASSQGTANIQYF. The CDR3 DNA reads as TGTGCCAGCAGCCAGGGGACGGCAAACATTCAGTACTTC.

V usage is TRBV7-9 and J usage is TRBJ1-2; the match to TRBD1 covers 8 bases. The CDR3 is 16 amino acids. The trim removed 5 bases at V and 5 bases at J, leaving 13 bases unmatched. CDR1 and CDR2 (germline): SEHNR, FQNEAQ (reference sequence). The CDR3 coding sequence is TGTGCCAGCAGCCAGGTCGCAGGGGGCATCAGTTATGGCTACACCTTC. Protein sequence: CASSQVAGGISYGYTF.

In regard to this clonotype: Compared with germline, one end of the junction differs, possibly owing to a read error. The chain employs TRBV7-2 and TRBJ2-7; 9 bases line up with TRBD2. CDR1 and CDR2 (germline): SGHTA, FQGNSA. The CDR3 has 15 amino acids. CDR3 bases: TGTGCCAGCAGCTTTGGTGCGGGAGGGACCTACGAGCAGTGCTTC. Residues: CASSFGAGGTYEQCF.

This clonotype is termed medium-sized. The rearrangement links TRBV29-1 to TRBJ2-1; weak D call: TRBD1 (6 bases). V was pared by 2 bases and J by 5 bases, with 10 bases between. CDR1 is SQVTM, CDR2 ANQGSEA, per germline. CDR3 length: 13 residues. The CDR3 sequence is CSVENWTDNEQFF. The CDR3 coding sequence is TGCAGCGTTGAAAACTGGACAGACAATGAGCAGTTCTTC.

This clonotype turned up a few times. A much larger clonotype is one base distant, so this may be a read error. This chain connects TRBV28 to TRBJ2-7, with unresolved D. This CDR3 spans 12 amino acids. V gave up 11 bases and J gave up 2 bases, with 13 bases separating them. CDR1 is MDHEN and CDR2 is SYDVKM in the germline V gene. CDR3 DNA sequence: TGTGCCGGCATAGGGTCCACCTACGAGCAGTACTTC. Protein product: CAGIGSTYEQYF.